These 27 T cell receptor beta chains were sequenced from one sample in a study of cytomegalovirus exposure and HLA in healthy donors. Researchers ran the PCR with 60 Vbeta and 13 Jbeta primers. Here immunoSEQ multiplex PCR was the method, and the copy in TCRdb shows in-frame clones only, minus some. This sample's table reports 150,000 to 200,000 clones. Sequenced sample: PBMCs. The receptor set was obtained from a young man in good health and CMV-seronegative.

This chain joins TRBV30 and TRBJ2-3; perhaps TRBD1 as D (6 bases). The CDR3 length is 12 residues. Trimming removed 5 bases from V and 3 bases from J, with 9 bases in between. Germline CDR1 reads GTSNPN; CDR2 reads SVGIG (reference sequence). The CDR3 spells CAWDRSTDTQYF. CDR3 nucleotides: TGTGCCTGGGACAGGAGTACAGATACGCAGTATTTT. Full variable domain (missing parts from reference TRBV30 and TRBJ2-3): SQTIHQWPATLVQPVGSPLSLECTVEGTSNPNLYWYRQAAGRGLQLLFYSVGIGQISSEVPQNLSASRPQDRQFILSSKKLLLSDSGFYLCAWDRSTDTQYFGPGTRLTVL.

The chain recombines TRBV27 with TRBJ2-5; 7 bases agree with TRBD2. The V segment lost 6 bases and the J segment 5 bases; nucleotides outside the gene matches: 12. This CDR3 has 15 amino acids. Germline lookup yields CDR1 MNHEY and CDR2 SMNVEV (reference sequence). CDR3 coding DNA: TGTGCCAGCAGGGTCGATATCGACGGGGGGGAGACCCAGTACTTC. It translates to CASRVDIDGGETQYF.

J is TRBJ2-6 and V is TRBV29-1; 7 bases match TRBD1. In germline, CDR1 is SQVTM, CDR2 ANQGSEA. V lost 7 bases, J lost 0 bases, and 6 bases stayed unmatched. This CDR3 is built from 15 residues. DNA for the CDR3: TGCAGCGCCGGACAGGCGACCTCTGGGGCCAACGTCCTGACTTTC. Translated: CSAGQATSGANVLTF.

The rearrangement joins TRBV7-3 to TRBJ2-3; 14 bases are a match to TRBD2. Germline values: CDR1 SGHTA, CDR2 FQGTGA. CDR3 length equals 17 residues. The V gene end was trimmed by 3 bases and the J gene end by 3 bases; junction bases not matched to a gene: 5. In DNA, the CDR3 is TGTGCCAGCAGCTTGGGACTAGCGGGAGCACTTACAGATACGCAGTATTTT. Protein product: CASSLGLAGALTDTQYF.

CDR3 in amino acids: CASSSLGGAGLDTQYF. The CDR3 bases are TGTGCCAGCAGCTCTCTGGGGGGAGCGGGACTAGATACGCAGTATTTT. J is TRBJ2-3 and V is TRBV7-6; 7 bases agree with TRBD2. The germline V gene encodes CDR1 SGHVS and CDR2 FNYEAQ. The CDR3 runs 16 residues. The trim removed 4 bases at V and 5 bases at J, leaving 12 bases unmatched.

The chain recombines TRBV4-3 with TRBJ1-1; the D is unclear. CDR1 LGHNA and CDR2 YSLEER come from the germline V gene. The germline V and J ends were trimmed by 0 bases and 1 base, with 12 bases remaining between them. The CDR3 runs 16 residues. The CDR3: CASSQESAGGNTEAFF. The DNA of the CDR3 is TGCGCCAGCAGCCAAGAGTCGGCAGGAGGGAACACTGAAGCTTTCTTT.

V gene TRBV7-9 combines with J gene TRBJ1-1; TRBD1 is a possible D gene (5 bases). V lost 1 base to trimming and J lost 5 bases, with 8 bases between them. The CDR3 sequence is 13 residues long. In germline, CDR1 is SEHNR, CDR2 FQNEAQ (reference sequence). The DNA for the CDR3 is TGTGCCAGCAGCTTAGACCCAGGGACTGAAGCTTTCTTT. This sequence encodes CASSLDPGTEAFF.

The rearrangement joins TRBV28 to TRBJ1-1, with 8 bases lining up with TRBD1. The CDR3 runs 14 residues. Germline CDR1 reads MDHEN; CDR2 reads SYDVKM. Trimming removed 7 bases from V and 5 bases from J; junction bases left unmatched: 9. As DNA, the CDR3 is TGTGCCAGCACTACCATGGACAGGGCGACTGAAGCTTTCTTT. Translation: CASTTMDRATEAFF.

The rearrangement uses TRBV4-2 and TRBJ2-1; 15 bases agree with TRBD2. CDR3 length: 17 amino acids. Germline assignment: CDR1 LGHNA and CDR2 YNFKEQ. Trimming removed 1 base from V and 4 bases from J; junction bases left unmatched: 2. The chain's CDR3 is CASSQVGLAGGYNEQFF. CDR3 in DNA: TGTGCCAGCAGCCAAGTCGGACTAGCGGGAGGGTACAATGAGCAGTTCTTC.

V usage is TRBV28 and J usage is TRBJ1-4; a possible D gene is TRBD1 (5 bases). Per germline, CDR1 MDHEN and CDR2 SYDVKM. The CDR3 runs 13 residues. V gave up 6 bases and J gave up 8 bases, with 13 bases separating them. In nucleotides, the CDR3 is TGTGCCAGCAGGTCAGGGCAAGGCGAAAAACTGTTTTTT. Amino acid sequence: CASRSGQGEKLFF.

The chain carries TRBV29-1 and TRBJ1-1; 11 bases match TRBD1. The CDR3 extends over 13 amino acids. V was pared by 6 bases and J by 4 bases, with 4 bases of the junction left unmatched. CDR1 and CDR2 (germline): SQVTM, ANQGSEA. The CDR3 nucleotides read TGCAGCGTCTCCGGGACAGGGGGCACTGAAGCTTTCTTT. Translated, it gives CSVSGTGGTEAFF.

The V call is TRBV29-1, the J call TRBJ2-1; 7 nucleotides align to TRBD2. The V and J ends lost 4 bases and 9 bases, in that order; junction bases with no gene match: 15. Per germline, CDR1 SQVTM and CDR2 ANQGSEA. The CDR3 runs 15 residues. In DNA, the CDR3 is TGCAGCGTTGCCACCTCTAGCGGTGCGGGGAGTGAGCAGTTCTTC. Encoded protein: CSVATSSGAGSEQFF.

CDR3 residues: CASSQAPKSTYEQYF. CDR3 bases: TGTGCCAGCAGCCAAGCACCTAAAAGCACCTACGAGCAGTACTTC. The chain recombines TRBV14 with TRBJ2-7, with D unresolved. Trimming removed 1 base at V and 2 bases at J, with 12 bases between. This CDR3 region has 15 residues. The germline V gene encodes CDR1 SGHDN and CDR2 FVKESK. The whole variable domain, remainder taken from reference TRBV14 and TRBJ2-7, is EAGVTQFPSHSVIEKGQTVTLRCDPISGHDNLYWYRRVMGKEIKFLLHFVKESKQDESGMPNNRFLAERTGGTYSTLKVQPAELEDSGVYFCASSQAPKSTYEQYFGPGTRLTVT.

The chain has TRBV7-2 and TRBJ2-1; TRBD2 matches 9 bases. This CDR3 spans 14 amino acids. Germline V gene lookup returns CDR1 SGHTA and CDR2 FQGNSA. The V gene end was trimmed by 5 bases and the J gene end by 8 bases; junction bases not matched to a gene: 7. In nucleotides, the CDR3 is TGTGCCAGCAGCCTAAGTAGCGGGAGCCATGAGCAGTTCTTC. This gives the protein CASSLSSGSHEQFF.

This rearrangement joins TRBV9 to TRBJ2-2; 9 positions agree with TRBD2. After removal of 2 bases from V and 3 bases from J, the junction contained 5 bases not matched to a gene. The germline CDR1 and CDR2 sequences are SGDLS and YYNGEE. This CDR3 contains 16 residues. In DNA form, the CDR3 reads TGTGCCAGCAGCGTTAGCGGGAGATACTACACCGGGGAGCTGTTTTTT. Protein sequence: CASSVSGRYYTGELFF.

This sequence joins TRBV7-6 and TRBJ2-7; 10 nucleotides line up with TRBD2. The germline V gene has CDR1 SGHVS and CDR2 FNYEAQ. CDR3 length equals 14 residues. The V segment lost 8 bases and the J segment 3 bases; nucleotides outside the gene matches: 7. The CDR3 nucleotides read TGTGCCAGCGGAAGGACTAGCGGTAACTACGAGCAGTACTTC. Its translation is CASGRTSGNYEQYF.

The rearrangement links TRBV2 to TRBJ1-1; 7 positions agree with TRBD1. CDR3 length: 15 residues. In germline, CDR1 is SNHLY, CDR2 FYNNEI. J was trimmed by 4 bases and V by 7 bases; bases with no gene match: 12. CDR3 nucleotides: TGTGCCAGCAAGGGTTTAGTGGCAGGGGGCACTGAAGCTTTCTTT. Residues: CASKGLVAGGTEAFF. The complete variable domain, with remaining parts taken from reference TRBV2 and TRBJ1-1, reads EPEVTQTPSHQVTQMGQEVILRCVPISNHLYFYWYRQILGQKVEFLVSFYNNEISEKSEIFDDQFSVERPDGSNFTLKIRSTKLEDSAMYFCASKGLVAGGTEAFFGQGTRLTVV.

The J gene is TRBJ2-2, the V gene TRBV5-1; D gene uncertain. The CDR3 extends over 14 amino acids. V lost 4 bases and J 0 bases, leaving 7 bases between the germline ends. Germline V gives CDR1 SGHRS, CDR2 YFSETQ. CDR3 residues: CASSPTSNTGELFF. CDR3 coding DNA: TGCGCCAGCAGCCCGACATCGAACACCGGGGAGCTGTTTTTT.

The rearrangement joins TRBV6-5 to TRBJ1-5, with D unclear. The CDR3 spans 14 residues. Germline lookup yields CDR1 MNHEY and CDR2 SVGAGI. With 0 bases removed from V and 7 bases from J, the gap between germline ends came to 10 bases. Written as DNA, the CDR3 is TGTGCCAGCAGTTACTCGCTAGAGGGCCAGCCCCAGCATTTT. This encodes CASSYSLEGQPQHF.

The V gene is TRBV7-2, the J gene TRBJ2-2; a possible D gene is TRBD2 (5 bases). The CDR3 totals 19 residues. CDR1 is SGHTA, CDR2 FQGNSA, per germline. V was cut by 4 bases and J by 0 bases, with 21 bases left in between. The CDR3 DNA is TGTGCCAGCAGCTCGACCCGGGGTGGGGTTTGGGCGAACACCGGGGAGCTGTTTTTT. Translation: CASSSTRGGVWANTGELFF.

This chain joins TRBV5-8 and TRBJ2-1, with 8 bases identical to TRBD1. CDR3 size: 15 residues. Germline CDR1 reads SGHTS; CDR2 reads YDEGEE. Unmatched junction bases numbered 11, after V lost 3 bases and J lost 9 bases. CDR3 DNA sequence: TGTGCCAGCAGCTGGAATTACGGACAGGGCAGTGAGCAGTTCTTC. This sequence encodes CASSWNYGQGSEQFF.

The J gene is TRBJ2-2, the V gene TRBV19; 7 bases match TRBD1. Germline V gene sequence: CDR1 LNHDA, CDR2 SQIVND (reference sequence). The trim removed 4 bases at V and 3 bases at J, leaving 5 bases unmatched. The CDR3 runs 15 residues. The CDR3 reads CASSTGQTHTGELFF. The CDR3 DNA reads as TGTGCCAGTAGTACGGGACAGACCCACACCGGGGAGCTGTTTTTT.

The chain is built from TRBV18 and TRBJ1-2; D remains ambiguous. Germline values: CDR1 KGHSH, CDR2 LQKENI. Trimming pared 2 bases from V and 4 bases from J, leaving 8 bases between. CDR3 size: 13 residues. CDR3 sequence: CASSPDRAYGYTF. For the CDR3, the DNA is TGTGCCAGCTCACCAGATCGCGCCTATGGCTACACCTTC.

The chain couples TRBV7-9 to TRBJ2-2, with 12 bases matching TRBD2. This CDR3 is built from 16 residues. The V gene end was trimmed by 5 bases and the J gene end by 3 bases; junction bases not matched to a gene: 4. From germline, CDR1 is SEHNR and CDR2 FQNEAQ (reference sequence). CDR3 bases: TGTGCCAGCAGCCCTAGACTAGCGGGAGACACCGGGGAGCTGTTTTTT. This gives the protein CASSPRLAGDTGELFF.

The chain joins TRBV7-9 to TRBJ2-1, with D possibly being TRBD2 (5 bases). CDR1 and CDR2 (germline): SEHNR, FQNEAQ (reference sequence). Trimming removed 2 bases from V and 7 bases from J, with 15 bases in between. This CDR3 comprises 15 residues. The chain's CDR3 is CASSLFKRVGNEQFF. The CDR3 nucleotides read TGTGCCAGCAGCTTATTTAAGAGGGTGGGGAATGAGCAGTTCTTC. Complete variable domain (other parts from reference TRBV7-9 and TRBJ2-1): DTGVSQNPRHKITKRGQNVTFRCDPISEHNRLYWYRQTLGQGPEFLTYFQNEAQLEKSRLLSDRFSAERPKGSFSTLEIQRTEQGDSAMYLCASSLFKRVGNEQFFGPGTRLTVL.

The chain is built from TRBV19 and TRBJ1-3, with D hard to call. Germline V lookup: CDR1 LNHDA, CDR2 SQIVND (reference sequence). The CDR3 contains 13 residues. Trimming cost V 3 bases and J 7 bases, with 10 bases left between them. This CDR3 is CASSILTRNTIYF. The CDR3 DNA sequence: TGTGCCAGTAGTATCCTCACCCGGAACACCATATATTTT.

V usage is TRBV11-2 and J usage is TRBJ2-7, with 9 bases lining up with TRBD2. With 3 bases clipped from V and 4 bases from J, the junction kept 7 bases outside the gene matches. Germline loops: CDR1 SGHAT, CDR2 FQNNGV. This CDR3 has 15 amino acids. CDR3: CASSFSGSSWYEQYF. The CDR3 nucleotides read TGTGCCAGCAGCTTTAGCGGGAGTAGTTGGTACGAGCAGTACTTC.